This T cell receptor beta chain was documented in a study of identical twins (dated by TCRdb to between 2015 and 2016). Regarding the study in general: TCR alpha and beta repertoires from monozygotic twins, unrelated adults of various ages and cord blood were deep-sequenced to test whether fetal clonotypes persist. To rule out contamination, replicate twin experiments were performed at different times with different library preparation protocols. Overall study outcomes, separate from this receptor: A weaker excess of twin sharing was found in beta out-of-frame sequences because the signal-to-noise ratio was lowered by fewer shared sequences. Fewer insertions were carried by abundant cord blood beta clonotypes; a weaker similar trend was observed in young adult naive repertoires, while no such trend was observed in memory repertoires. Out-of-frame TCR alpha sharing in monozygotic twins was systematically underestimated by recombination models, whereas sharing between unrelated individuals was in agreement with the recombination models. Because the same donors could not be followed over many years, the conclusions relied on cross-sectional statistical analysis. Compared with coincidental sharing between unrelated individuals, an excess of low generation-probability sequences was observed among out-of-frame TCR alpha sequences shared between twins. Invariant T cells such as MAIT and iNKT could partly confound zero-insertion analyses, though diverse VJ usage argued against this for most clonotypes.

At the junction V is shortened by 4 bases and J by 3 bases, with 10 bases in between. For CDR1 and CDR2, the germline V gene (reference sequence) lists SGHKS and YYEKEE. The CDR3 contains 13 residues, cysteine and phenylalanine counted. The kept DNA is CDR3 alone, 39 bases in frame from the first base. In its sample, this clonotype was seen many times. This clone's antigen is unknown. Base-call qualities are not available, and no considerably larger clone is one nucleotide away. All donors were healthy Caucasians. The twin cohort consisted of three pairs of female monozygotic twins, all aged about 18 to 29 years. The RNA used for TCR libraries was isolated from peripheral blood mononuclear cells. The protocol used for the library was 5' RACE. The sequencer was an Illumina HiSeq 2000. A universal primer binding site was introduced by template switching, and a unique molecular identifier was present in the final cDNA, enabling accurate counting of TCR cDNA molecules. Specific primers in the conserved constant-segment region were used to synthesize first-strand cDNA for TCR alpha and beta chains. To control for contamination, every cDNA library was double barcoded, receiving both a SMART-Mk sample barcode and Illumina barcodes. TruSeq adapter sequences, together with Illumina sample barcodes, were added in two successive PCR steps. The Illumina HiSeq platform was used with custom primers to sequence TCR alpha and beta cDNA libraries. The study's own analysis went as follows. MiGEC processed the raw reads to extract unique molecular identifiers, while MiXCR was used to determine the CDR3 positions. For each individual, recombination models were inferred using an EM algorithm with the repgenHMM and IGoR tools. Shared clonotypes were analyzed with the tcR package in R, and sharing was normalized by the product of cloneset sizes. To study raw recombination free of thymic and clonal selection effects, out-of-frame nonproductive sequences were analyzed. Starting from the raw public reads, TCRdb applied fastp trimming at Q25, assembled clones with MiXCR and retained in-frame beta chains. Every entry covers one CDR3 protein and lists the most common genes and DNA from its rows. Clone size and V and J calls follow TCRdb, not the original study. In this sample the table shows fewer than 800,000 distinct CDR3 sequences, around 7.4% of which occur a single time. Roughly 1.5% of the sample is in the top ten clones.

These data were also reused for a study on yellow fever vaccine responses in identical twins. The second study also describes: The T cell response to vaccination in identical twins was reported by the authors to appear partly convergent and partly personalized. The study precisely tracked vaccine-responding T cell clones in identical twins.

The clonotype originates from a woman aged 18 to 35 in good health. Sequences were obtained from PBMCs. The sequence is built from TRBV5-5 and TRBJ1-2; 5 matching bases give a weak D call of TRBD1. In nucleotides, the sequence is TGTGCCAGCAGCCGTACGACAGACTATGGCTACACCTTC. This encodes CASSRTTDYGYTF.